This T cell receptor beta chain was recorded in a study of T cell changes during pregnancy in multiple sclerosis. Trimming removed 5 bases from V and 0 bases from J, with 8 bases in between. CDR3 size: 14 residues. CDR1 and CDR2 (germline): MNHNS, SASEGT. Profiled with immunoSEQ multiplex PCR; TCRdb holds only in-frame clones, not every one. The sample consists of about 69,000 clones, 91% of them appearing once. This sequence originates from a female donor in good health, enrolled as a control in a pregnancy study. The sequencing here drew on CD4+ T cells from peripheral blood mononuclear cells, taken in the third trimester of pregnancy. This chain connects TRBV6-1 to TRBJ1-3; TRBD1 might be the D (6 bases). CDR3 DNA sequence: TGTGCCAGCAGTTTACAGGGCTCTGGAAACACCATATATTTT. Residues: CASSLQGSGNTIYF.